This is a list of T cell receptor beta chains from one sample in a study of identical twins. Each CDR3 protein gets one entry after TCRdb re-called the 5' RACE reads with MiXCR. Of some 660,000 distinct CDR3 sequences listed, about 9.4% are singletons. The same data also contributed to another study, on yellow fever vaccine responses in identical twins.

Material for sequencing was PBMCs. The source is a woman aged 18-29 years in good health. CDR3s include the opening cysteine and the closing phenylalanine or tryptophan. A D gene is named only where the DNA matches it firmly. Size is omitted from some rows. Given values are once, few, many or a class for expanded clones.

clone size: many; V gene: TRBV9; D gene: .; J gene: TRBJ2-5; CDR3 protein: CASSPHRDLPSETQYF; CDR3 DNA: TGTGCCAGCAGCCCCCATCGGGATCTCCCCTCAGAGACCCAGTACTTC
clone size: .; V gene: TRBV7-6; D gene: TRBD2; J gene: TRBJ2-5; CDR3 protein: CASSLAVPLAGFQETQYF; CDR3 DNA: TGTGCCAGCAGCTTAGCAGTTCCGCTAGCGGGATTCCAAGAGACCCAGTACTTC
clone size: .; V gene: TRBV6-5; D gene: .; J gene: TRBJ2-2; CDR3 protein: CASSYSGAGLIANTGELFF; CDR3 DNA: TGTGCCAGCAGTTACTCGGGGGCGGGCCTGATCGCGAACACCGGGGAGCTGTTTTTT
clone size: many; V gene: TRBV6-2/TRBV6-3; D gene: .; J gene: TRBJ2-7; CDR3 protein: CASSYGQSSYEQYF; CDR3 DNA: TGTGCCAGCAGCTACGGACAGAGCTCCTACGAGCAGTACTTC
clone size: many; V gene: TRBV4-1; D gene: .; J gene: TRBJ2-5; CDR3 protein: CASSQVRGMGETQYF; CDR3 DNA: TGCGCCAGCAGCCAAGTTAGGGGGATGGGGGAGACCCAGTACTTC
clone size: few; V gene: TRBV3-1; D gene: .; J gene: TRBJ2-6; CDR3 protein: CASSNRGGSGANVLTF; CDR3 DNA: TGTGCCAGCAGCAACAGGGGGGGCTCCGGGGCCAACGTCCTGACTTTC
clone size: many; V gene: TRBV18; D gene: .; J gene: TRBJ1-1; CDR3 protein: CASSAGLNTEAFF; CDR3 DNA: TGTGCCAGCTCGGCTGGCCTTAACACTGAAGCTTTCTTT
clone size: .; V gene: TRBV14; D gene: TRBD2; J gene: TRBJ2-3; CDR3 protein: CASSQARLAGGYTDTQYF; CDR3 DNA: TGTGCCAGCAGCCAAGCTCGACTAGCGGGGGGCTACACAGATACGCAGTATTTT
clone size: .; V gene: TRBV15; D gene: TRBD2; J gene: TRBJ2-1; CDR3 protein: CATSRDAAGGSNEQFF; CDR3 DNA: TGTGCCACCAGCAGAGATGCAGCGGGAGGGTCCAATGAGCAGTTCTTC
clone size: .; V gene: TRBV7-9; D gene: .; J gene: TRBJ2-7; CDR3 protein: CASIHSGPAVYEQYF; CDR3 DNA: TGTGCCAGCATCCACAGCGGGCCCGCTGTCTACGAGCAGTACTTC
clone size: .; V gene: TRBV6-2/TRBV6-3; D gene: TRBD2; J gene: TRBJ2-1; CDR3 protein: CASSYYLAGGGDNEQFF; CDR3 DNA: TGTGCCAGCAGTTATTACCTAGCGGGAGGAGGAGACAATGAGCAGTTCTTC
clone size: many; V gene: TRBV7-2; D gene: .; J gene: TRBJ2-2; CDR3 protein: CASSLMGNTGELFF; CDR3 DNA: TGTGCCAGCAGCTTGATGGGGAACACCGGGGAGCTGTTTTTT
clone size: few; V gene: TRBV11-1; D gene: TRBD2; J gene: TRBJ2-1; CDR3 protein: CASSSGASGNNEQFF; CDR3 DNA: TGTGCCAGCAGTTCCGGGGCTAGCGGCAACAATGAGCAGTTCTTC
clone size: few; V gene: TRBV5-1; D gene: .; J gene: TRBJ2-5; CDR3 protein: CASSRDHGQQETQYF; CDR3 DNA: TGCGCCAGCAGCAGGGATCACGGACAGCAAGAGACCCAGTACTTC
clone size: many; V gene: TRBV6-2/TRBV6-3; D gene: TRBD2; J gene: TRBJ2-1; CDR3 protein: CASSRVSGRDYNEQFF; CDR3 DNA: TGTGCCAGCAGTCGTGTTAGCGGGAGGGATTACAATGAGCAGTTCTTC
clone size: .; V gene: TRBV7-6; D gene: .; J gene: TRBJ1-1; CDR3 protein: CASSNVLAEAFF; CDR3 DNA: TGTGCCAGCAGCAACGTGCTGGCTGAAGCTTTCTTT
clone size: .; V gene: TRBV25-1; D gene: TRBD1; J gene: TRBJ2-1; CDR3 protein: CASVGQGYYNEQFF; CDR3 DNA: TGTGCCAGCGTCGGACAGGGCTACTACAATGAGCAGTTCTTC
clone size: many; V gene: TRBV6-2/TRBV6-3; D gene: TRBD1; J gene: TRBJ2-1; CDR3 protein: CASSYSFGTVFHEQFF; CDR3 DNA: TGTGCCAGCAGTTACTCGTTCGGGACAGTTTTCCATGAGCAGTTCTTC
clone size: few; V gene: TRBV7-3; D gene: TRBD1; J gene: TRBJ2-1; CDR3 protein: CASSLAATGANEQFF; CDR3 DNA: TGTGCCAGCAGCTTAGCTGCGACAGGGGCCAATGAGCAGTTCTTC
clone size: many; V gene: TRBV12-3/TRBV12-4; D gene: TRBD2; J gene: TRBJ2-3; CDR3 protein: CASSLPFRLAGYKDSTDTQYF; CDR3 DNA: TGTGCCAGCAGTTTACCCTTCCGACTAGCGGGCTACAAGGATAGCACAGATACGCAGTATTTT
clone size: few; V gene: TRBV4-3; D gene: .; J gene: TRBJ2-7; CDR3 protein: CASSQQLAAASYEQYF; CDR3 DNA: TGCGCCAGCAGCCAACAATTAGCGGCAGCATCCTACGAGCAGTACTTC
clone size: few; V gene: TRBV10-2; D gene: .; J gene: TRBJ2-6; CDR3 protein: CASSDPGANVLTF; CDR3 DNA: TGCGCCAGCAGTGATCCCGGGGCCAACGTCCTGACTTTC
clone size: .; V gene: TRBV11-2; D gene: .; J gene: TRBJ2-2; CDR3 protein: CASSSLSGGELFF; CDR3 DNA: TGTGCCAGCAGCTCCCTGTCGGGCGGGGAGCTGTTTTTT
clone size: few; V gene: TRBV2; D gene: .; J gene: TRBJ1-4; CDR3 protein: CASNRASDEKLFF; CDR3 DNA: TGTGCCAGCAATCGGGCCTCCGATGAAAAACTGTTTTTT
clone size: .; V gene: TRBV28; D gene: .; J gene: TRBJ2-7; CDR3 protein: CASSLGGPRDEQYF; CDR3 DNA: TGTGCCAGCAGTTTAGGCGGGCCTAGGGACGAGCAGTACTTC
clone size: few; V gene: TRBV5-8; D gene: .; J gene: TRBJ2-7; CDR3 protein: CASSLFRFSYEQYF; CDR3 DNA: TGTGCCAGCAGCTTGTTCAGGTTTTCCTACGAGCAGTACTTC
clone size: many; V gene: TRBV7-9; D gene: TRBD1; J gene: TRBJ2-7; CDR3 protein: CASSLGTEEQYF; CDR3 DNA: TGTGCCAGCAGCCTCGGGACAGAAGAGCAGTACTTC
clone size: many; V gene: TRBV5-5; D gene: .; J gene: TRBJ1-6; CDR3 protein: CASSFGPGSPLHF; CDR3 DNA: TGTGCCAGCAGCTTCGGACCAGGTTCACCCCTCCACTTT
clone size: many; V gene: TRBV4-1; D gene: TRBD1; J gene: TRBJ2-1; CDR3 protein: CASRPWAGQGTPSSYNEQFF; CDR3 DNA: TGCGCCAGCAGACCCTGGGCGGGACAGGGGACGCCGAGCTCCTACAATGAGCAGTTCTTC
clone size: .; V gene: TRBV27; D gene: .; J gene: TRBJ2-4; CDR3 protein: CASSQETQGAKNIQYF; CDR3 DNA: TGTGCCAGCAGCCAAGAAACACAGGGAGCCAAAAACATTCAGTACTTC
clone size: .; V gene: TRBV20-1; D gene: .; J gene: TRBJ2-5; CDR3 protein: CSAVTVGETQYF; CDR3 DNA: TGCAGTGCTGTAACCGTGGGAGAGACCCAGTACTTC
clone size: few; V gene: TRBV28; D gene: .; J gene: TRBJ2-7; CDR3 protein: CASQGVEQYF; CDR3 DNA: TGTGCCAGCCAGGGAGTCGAGCAGTACTTC
clone size: few; V gene: TRBV2; D gene: TRBD1; J gene: TRBJ2-1; CDR3 protein: CASTPRTGFHNEQFF; CDR3 DNA: TGTGCCAGCACTCCCAGGACAGGGTTTCATAATGAGCAGTTCTTC
clone size: .; V gene: TRBV4-1; D gene: .; J gene: TRBJ1-5; CDR3 protein: CASSPGGEVGAQHF; CDR3 DNA: TGCGCCAGCAGCCCCGGCGGTGAGGTTGGGGCCCAGCATTTT
clone size: .; V gene: TRBV6-1; D gene: .; J gene: TRBJ2-3; CDR3 protein: CASSLLGQPTDTQYF; CDR3 DNA: TGTGCCAGCAGCCTGCTGGGCCAGCCCACAGATACGCAGTATTTT
clone size: few; V gene: TRBV14; D gene: TRBD2; J gene: TRBJ2-2; CDR3 protein: CASSQTGLAGFTGELFF; CDR3 DNA: TGTGCCAGCAGCCAAACAGGACTAGCGGGATTCACCGGGGAGCTGTTTTTT
clone size: .; V gene: TRBV7-6; D gene: .; J gene: TRBJ2-5; CDR3 protein: CASSRPGLGSETQYF; CDR3 DNA: TGTGCCAGCAGCCGACCGGGACTGGGCTCGGAGACCCAGTACTTC
clone size: many; V gene: TRBV12-3/TRBV12-4; D gene: TRBD2; J gene: TRBJ2-3; CDR3 protein: CASSPQASGEDTQYF; CDR3 DNA: TGTGCCAGCAGTCCCCAGGCTAGCGGGGAAGATACGCAGTATTTT
clone size: few; V gene: TRBV4-3; D gene: TRBD1; J gene: TRBJ2-2; CDR3 protein: CASSTWTGEVTGELFF; CDR3 DNA: TGCGCCAGCAGCACCTGGACAGGGGAGGTAACCGGGGAGCTGTTTTTT
clone size: .; V gene: TRBV11-2; D gene: TRBD1; J gene: TRBJ2-7; CDR3 protein: CASSLGRTGTFYEQYF; CDR3 DNA: TGTGCCAGCAGCCTTGGTCGGACAGGAACCTTCTACGAGCAGTACTTC
clone size: few; V gene: TRBV4-1; D gene: .; J gene: TRBJ2-3; CDR3 protein: CASSQDGSPDTQYF; CDR3 DNA: TGCGCCAGCAGCCAAGATGGCTCCCCAGATACGCAGTATTTT
clone size: .; V gene: TRBV6-5; D gene: TRBD2; J gene: TRBJ2-7; CDR3 protein: CASSYPEAGDYEQYF; CDR3 DNA: TGTGCCAGCAGTTACCCCGAGGCGGGGGACTACGAGCAGTACTTC
clone size: .; V gene: TRBV4-3; D gene: TRBD2; J gene: TRBJ2-3; CDR3 protein: CASSQETGLAGVDTQYF; CDR3 DNA: TGCGCCAGCAGCCAAGAAACCGGACTAGCGGGAGTTGATACGCAGTATTTT
clone size: .; V gene: TRBV12-3/TRBV12-4; D gene: TRBD2; J gene: TRBJ2-2; CDR3 protein: CACRSRGSGSTITGELFF; CDR3 DNA: TGTGCCTGCAGATCCCGGGGTAGCGGGAGTACTATCACCGGGGAGCTGTTTTTT